The rows below give T cell receptor beta chains drawn from one sample of a study of control samples from healthy donors and cancer patients. This table comes from immunoSEQ multiplex PCR, and its TCRdb copy is limited to in-frame clones, with some not included. The profile covers some 11,000 clones, with 94% appearing a single time and over 20% taken by the ten largest. Sequencing input: PBMCs. These receptor sequences come from a man in his 70s with head and neck cancer. The CDR3 runs from the conserved cysteine through the conserved F or W. The D gene is left open where the match is weak. For some rows the clone size is stated as once, few or many, or as a class when expanded; others skip it.

V	D	size	J	CDR3	DNA
TRBV28	NA	NA	TRBJ2-7	CASRPPLMGYEQYF	TGTGCCAGCAGGCCCCCGCTGATGGGCTACGAGCAGTACTTC
TRBV10-1	NA	NA	TRBJ2-7	CASSPGGTYEQYF	TGCGCCAGCAGTCCCGGGGGTACCTACGAGCAGTACTTC
TRBV18	TRBD1	once	TRBJ1-1	CASSPRQGAGAEAFF	TGTGCCAGCTCACCCAGGCAGGGGGCGGGGGCTGAAGCTTTCTTT
TRBV28	NA	NA	TRBJ1-5	CASSLNRQISNQPQHF	TGTGCCAGCAGTTTGAACAGGCAGATAAGCAATCAGCCCCAGCATTTT
TRBV5-1	NA	NA	TRBJ2-3	CASSIASPSTDTQYF	TGCGCCAGCAGCATAGCGAGCCCCAGCACAGATACGCAGTATTTT
TRBV11-2	NA	NA	TRBJ1-6	CASSFYSLGQLNSPLHF	TGTGCCAGCAGCTTCTATTCCCTGGGACAACTAAATTCACCCCTCCACTTT
TRBV27	NA	NA	TRBJ1-1	CASSLSGTNTEAFF	TGTGCCAGCAGTTTATCCGGGACGAACACTGAAGCTTTCTTT
TRBV27	NA	NA	TRBJ1-6	CASTSLGIGGVGMNSPLHF	TGTGCCAGCACCAGTTTGGGGATTGGGGGGGTAGGTATGAATTCACCCCTCCACTTT
TRBV2	TRBD1	NA	TRBJ2-2	CASRGDRVNTGELFF	TGTGCCAGCAGGGGAGACAGGGTGAACACCGGGGAGCTGTTTTTT
TRBV4-2	NA	NA	TRBJ2-1	CASSQSGQYNEQFF	TGTGCCAGCAGCCAATCAGGACAGTACAATGAGCAGTTCTTC
TRBV7-2	TRBD1	once	TRBJ1-4	CASSYSPGGSNEKLFF	TGTGCCAGCAGCTATAGTCCAGGGGGCTCTAATGAAAAACTGTTTTTT
TRBV19	NA	once	TRBJ2-3	CASSILGGLGTDTQYF	TGTGCCAGTAGTATACTGGGGGGCCTGGGTACAGATACGCAGTATTTT
TRBV11-1	NA	NA	TRBJ2-3	CASSLAGTDTQYF	TGTGCCAGCAGCTTAGCAGGCACAGATACGCAGTATTTT
TRBV12-2	NA	NA	TRBJ1-5	CASRSTPPGGFGNQPQHF	TGTGCAAGTCGCTCAACCCCCCCCGGGGGGTTTGGCAATCAGCCCCAGCATTTT
TRBV3-1/TRBV3-2	TRBD1	NA	TRBJ1-2	CASSFIGTDYYGYTF	TGTGCCAGCAGCTTTATCGGGACAGACTACTATGGCTACACCTTC
TRBV2	NA	NA	TRBJ1-5	CASRTDDQPQHF	TGTGCCAGCAGGACAGATGATCAGCCCCAGCATTTT
TRBV11-2	NA	NA	TRBJ1-1	CASSLQEEAFF	TGTGCCAGCAGCTTACAGGAAGAAGCTTTCTTT
TRBV3-1/TRBV3-2	NA	NA	TRBJ1-4	CASSQDASGRGWEKLFF	TGTGCCAGCAGCCAAGATGCTTCGGGCAGGGGCTGGGAAAAACTGTTTTTT
TRBV2	TRBD2	NA	TRBJ2-3	CASAWISGSEADTQYF	TGTGCCAGCGCATGGATCAGCGGGAGTGAGGCAGATACGCAGTATTTT
TRBV11-3	TRBD2	NA	TRBJ2-1	CASSLYAPTSGRANEQFF	TGTGCCAGCAGCTTATACGCCCCGACTAGCGGGAGGGCCAATGAGCAGTTCTTC
TRBV7-9	TRBD1	NA	TRBJ1-5	CASSLGQGSNQPQHF	TGTGCCAGCAGTCTGGGACAGGGCTCCAATCAGCCCCAGCATTTT
TRBV6-5	TRBD1	NA	TRBJ2-7	CASNNRGGGEQYF	TGTGCCAGCAATAACAGGGGCGGCGGGGAGCAGTACTTC
TRBV6-5	NA	NA	TRBJ2-5	CASSYARAAFGETQYF	TGTGCCAGCAGTTATGCTAGGGCCGCTTTTGGGGAGACCCAGTACTTC
TRBV7-7	TRBD1	once	TRBJ2-2	CASSPGVPGTANTGELFF	TGTGCCAGCAGCCCGGGCGTCCCCGGGACAGCGAACACCGGGGAGCTGTTTTTT
TRBV5-1	TRBD2	NA	TRBJ2-3	CASRSGLGGDTQYF	TGCGCCAGCAGATCCGGACTAGGCGGAGATACGCAGTATTTT
TRBV13	NA	NA	TRBJ2-7	CASSLGRRRVGLEQYF	TGTGCCAGCAGCTTAGGCCGAAGAAGGGTGGGTCTCGAGCAGTACTTC
TRBV11-2	NA	NA	TRBJ2-5	CASSQNSPLYQETQYF	TGTGCCAGCAGCCAGAACAGTCCTCTTTACCAAGAGACCCAGTACTTC
TRBV7-9	NA	NA	TRBJ1-4	CASSPDKVAEKLFF	TGTGCCAGCAGCCCCGACAAGGTTGCAGAAAAACTGTTTTTT
TRBV27	TRBD1	NA	TRBJ1-6	CASSGQGPSSPLHF	TGTGCCAGCAGTGGACAGGGGCCGAGTTCACCCCTCCACTTT
TRBV6-5	NA	NA	TRBJ1-6	CASSYSGGGQPPLHF	TGTGCCAGCAGTTACTCGGGTGGGGGCCAACCACCCCTCCACTTT
TRBV12-3/TRBV12-4	NA	NA	TRBJ2-3	CASGRQQGNTQYF	TGTGCCAGCGGTAGACAGCAGGGAAATACGCAGTATTTT